This record looks at one TCR beta chain sequence and its context. Its target antigen remains unknown. No base quality information exists; no much larger clone differs at one position. The sample carries other DNA sequences with the same CDR3. This sample was taken from a study of shared clonotypes between healthy human individuals (dated by TCRdb to about 2020). For the wider study: The cohort included a few men and two women between 18 and 49 years of age. Per donor, leukapheresis produced somewhere between about 0.94 and 9 billion PBMCs. To increase sequencing depth and limit assay-specific biases, different laboratories used diverse techniques to prepare libraries and sequence TCR repertoires. The study deeply sequenced blood TCR repertoires of five healthy adults to estimate repertoire size and the extent of clonotype sharing between individuals. Per donor, three plates each were used for CD4 naive and CD4 memory, two for CD8 naive, and one for CD8 memory. Points the paper makes about the study in general: Based on pairwise subsampling, the degree of clonotype sharing among donors was expected to be affected by sequencing depth. Because the study included only a small number of donors, the genetic and exposure-history diversity represented was limited. Naive subsets generally had larger estimated clonotype richness than memory subsets did. Only blood was sampled, and tissue TCR repertoires likely differ from those in blood. Even with the large sequencing depth, rarefaction of the sorted-subset datasets indicated that sequencing was incomplete. About 5% of naive CD4, 3% to 4% of naive CD8, roughly 2.4% of memory CD4, and over 0.35% of memory CD8 clonotypes were shared across several donors. Compared with non-shared clonotypes, the clonotypes found in all four sorted-subset donors had higher generation probabilities.

V and J are trimmed by 1 base and 4 bases, and the gene matches miss 2 bases of the junction. Its CDR3 holds 14 amino acids, cysteine through phenylalanine. This entry keeps only the CDR3 DNA: 42 bases, framed from base 1. Per the germline V gene, SGHAT is the CDR1 and FQNNGV is the CDR2. CD8 naive samples consisted of CD45RO-negative cells that were positively selected for CCR7, yielding a CD45RA+CCR7+ population without TemRA cells. Donors were healthy HIV-negative adults with no recently reported acute infections or vaccinations. Only Caucasian adults living in Nashville, Tennessee, USA were represented among the donors. Blood was collected by leukapheresis, and PBMCs were isolated by Ficoll-Histopaque density gradient centrifugation and then cryopreserved in liquid nitrogen vapor phase. Analytical flow cytometry was used to check the purity and quantity of every magnetically sorted T cell population. From each sorted fraction, genomic DNA was isolated and quantified by UV absorbance on a Nanodrop 2000c.

Using the deep immunoSEQ assay, TCR CDR3 regions were amplified from genomic DNA by multiplex PCR. Extracted genomic DNA from each cell subset was spread evenly across all wells of several immunoSEQ 96-well plates, with each plate serving as a replicate. For sorted subsets, approximately 200 ng of genomic DNA, equivalent to around 31,000 T cell genomes, went into each replicate PCR. Purified libraries were measured with a Qubit 3.0 fluorometer, size-checked on a Bioanalyzer 2100, and measured again with the KAPA Library Quantification kit. Every immunoSEQ 96-well plate was sequenced on a dedicated single-read 150-cycle Illumina NextSeq 550 flow cell. Under the source paper's analysis protocol: Because the immunoSEQ output held only junctional sequences and lacked quality scores, the filtering could not match the filtering applied to full-length reads. To assign V/J genes and CDR3, sequences were annotated against IMGT germline references using PyIR, a Python wrapper for IgBLAST v1.9. Reads were removed for weak V/J assignments (E-value above 1e-6), missing CDR3, stop codons, out-of-frame junctions, or ambiguous translated residues. V3J clonotypes were defined as sequences sharing an identical inferred V gene, J gene, and CDR3 amino acid sequence. Percentage overlap between repertoires was calculated by dividing the number of shared unique clonotypes by the size of the smaller repertoire. Three approaches were used to assess repertoire richness: RTK rarefaction, the Chao1 estimator, and Recon v2.1 estimates of unobserved clonotypes. Generation probabilities for all TCRbeta clonotypes obtained by the gDNA method from a few donors were computed using OLGA. The clones in this table, taken by TCRdb from immuneACCESS, are in-frame only. Not every clone is retained; where verified, under half of the shortfall comes from an unresolved V gene, and the cause of the rest is unknown. V and J calls and clone size are given by that table; D and trimming were obtained from the DNA. This sample holds roughly 570,000 clones; 98% were observed only once. Clones ranked in the top ten supply approximately 0.3% of the sample.

Sequencing was carried out using naive CD8+ T cells sorted from blood. The label giving this sample's cell subset or site can be read as: CD45RA+CCR7+. Recombination connected TRBV11-2 to TRBJ2-7, with 9 bases in between that match TRBD2. The clonotype was recovered from a man younger than 40 in good health. The DNA is TGTGCCAGCAGCTTAGGAACTAGCGGGTACGAGCAGTACTTC. Its protein is CASSLGTSGYEQYF.